A selection of T cell receptor beta chains follows, all from one sample in a study of blood T cells in healthy people across ages. TCRdb reprocessed the 5' RACE reads via MiXCR and lists one record per CDR3 protein. Of 700,000 to 950,000 distinct CDR3 sequences detected, 58% appear once; the ten largest clones hold approximately 21%. Input material: blood. The receptors were sampled from a man aged 25-45 years in good health. The CDR3 runs from the conserved cysteine through the conserved F or W. The order of the fields is J gene, V gene, clone size, D gene, CDR3 protein, CDR3 DNA. The D gene is left open where the match is weak. Clone size, where shown, is once, few, many, or a class for clones that have expanded.

TRBJ2-3 TRBV6-6 - TRBD1 CASSYTHRGPTQYF TGTGCCAGCAGTTACACCCACAGGGGGCCCACGCAGTATTTT
TRBJ2-7 TRBV5-1 - TRBD2 CASSLESGGPNYEQYF TGCGCCAGCAGCTTGGAATCGGGGGGTCCGAACTACGAGCAGTACTTC
TRBJ2-5 TRBV7-8 - - CATISLRGQETQYF TGTGCCACCATAAGTCTTAGGGGCCAAGAGACCCAGTACTTC
TRBJ1-2 TRBV7-2 - - CASSPQAGFVYGYTF TGTGCCAGCAGCCCCCAGGCAGGGTTCGTCTATGGCTACACCTTC
TRBJ2-3 TRBV9 once TRBD2 CASSARLAELTDTQYF TGTGCCAGCAGCGCCAGACTAGCTGAGCTCACAGATACGCAGTATTTT
TRBJ2-7 TRBV7-9 once - CAGRNRHYEQYF TGTGCCGGCCGGAACAGACACTACGAGCAGTACTTC
TRBJ2-1 TRBV9 - - CASSVGSSYRQFF TGTGCCAGCAGCGTAGGCTCCAGCTATCGTCAGTTCTTC
TRBJ2-7 TRBV20-1 - TRBD2 CSARDIAGGFYEQYF TGCAGTGCTAGAGATATAGCGGGGGGATTCTACGAGCAGTACTTC
TRBJ2-5 TRBV25-1 few TRBD1 CASSESRGQNQETQYF TGTGCCAGCAGTGAATCGAGGGGACAGAACCAAGAGACCCAGTACTTC
TRBJ2-6 TRBV7-6 - - CASSLRGVSGANVLTF TGTGCCAGCAGCTTGAGGGGGGTCTCTGGGGCCAACGTCCTGACTTTC
TRBJ2-5 TRBV9 - TRBD2 CASSRGRAGGETQYF TGTGCCAGCAGCCGTGGACGAGCGGGGGGAGAGACCCAGTACTTC
TRBJ1-5 TRBV25-1 - - CASGDQPQHF TGTGCCAGCGGGGATCAGCCCCAGCATTTT
TRBJ2-5 TRBV7-2 - - CASTSDGGSETQYF TGTGCCAGCACCTCCGACGGAGGCAGCGAGACCCAGTACTTC
TRBJ2-5 TRBV6-2/TRBV6-3 - TRBD2 CASTTSGRAGGGNEQYF TGTGCCAGCACGACTAGCGGGAGGGCCGGTGGGGGGAATGAGCAGTACTTC
TRBJ2-1 TRBV29-1 - - CSVGYSNEQFF TGCAGCGTTGGTTACAGCAATGAGCAGTTCTTC
TRBJ1-2 TRBV10-3 - - CAISSREVGYTF TGTGCCATCAGTTCCAGGGAGGTTGGCTACACCTTC
TRBJ2-7 TRBV28 - - CASSPPGTGNYEQYF TGTGCCAGCAGTCCCCCCGGGACCGGGAACTACGAGCAGTACTTC
TRBJ2-7 TRBV6-2/TRBV6-3 - - CASSKQGLEEQYF TGTGCCAGCAGTAAACAGGGTCTCGAAGAGCAGTACTTC
TRBJ2-7 TRBV7-9 - - CASSLGGLSGYEQYF TGTGCCAGCAGCTTAGGGGGGCTCTCGGGGTACGAGCAGTACTTC
TRBJ2-4 TRBV12-3/TRBV12-4 - - CASSTRLAKNIQYF TGTGCCAGCAGTACCCGCTTGGCCAAAAACATTCAGTACTTC
TRBJ2-3 TRBV7-2 - TRBD2 CASSPGGLAGDTQYF TGTGCCAGCAGCCCCGGGGGACTAGCGGGAGATACGCAGTATTTT
TRBJ2-3 TRBV5-1 - - CASSITGPDTQYF TGCGCCAGCAGCATTACAGGCCCCGATACGCAGTATTTT
TRBJ2-1 TRBV28 - TRBD2 CASSSGTKYNEQFF TGTGCCAGCAGTTCCGGGACTAAATACAATGAGCAGTTCTTC
TRBJ2-3 TRBV4-2 few - CASSQETYTDTQYF TGTGCCAGCAGCCAAGAAACCTACACAGATACGCAGTATTTT
TRBJ2-3 TRBV10-3 - TRBD2 CAISVRGLADTTDTQYF TGTGCCATCAGTGTCCGCGGACTAGCAGATACCACAGATACGCAGTATTTT
TRBJ2-5 TRBV18 - - CASNGDPTAETQYF TGTGCTAGCAATGGGGACCCCACGGCGGAGACCCAGTACTTC
TRBJ2-3 TRBV29-1 few - CSPADRTDTQYF TGCAGCCCAGCGGACCGCACAGATACGCAGTATTTT
TRBJ1-2 TRBV3-1 - - CASSQGEHGYTF TGTGCCAGCAGCCAAGGGGAGCATGGCTACACCTTC
TRBJ1-1 TRBV7-9 once - CASSFGGGPPEAFF TGTGCCAGCAGCTTTGGAGGCGGGCCCCCCGAAGCTTTCTTT
TRBJ2-5 TRBV28 - - CAVGDPLGKETQYF TGTGCCGTGGGGGACCCCCTAGGAAAAGAGACCCAGTACTTC
TRBJ2-6 TRBV5-1 once - CASSPTSPLAGANVLTF TGCGCCAGCAGCCCAACAAGCCCCTTAGCTGGGGCCAACGTCCTGACTTTC